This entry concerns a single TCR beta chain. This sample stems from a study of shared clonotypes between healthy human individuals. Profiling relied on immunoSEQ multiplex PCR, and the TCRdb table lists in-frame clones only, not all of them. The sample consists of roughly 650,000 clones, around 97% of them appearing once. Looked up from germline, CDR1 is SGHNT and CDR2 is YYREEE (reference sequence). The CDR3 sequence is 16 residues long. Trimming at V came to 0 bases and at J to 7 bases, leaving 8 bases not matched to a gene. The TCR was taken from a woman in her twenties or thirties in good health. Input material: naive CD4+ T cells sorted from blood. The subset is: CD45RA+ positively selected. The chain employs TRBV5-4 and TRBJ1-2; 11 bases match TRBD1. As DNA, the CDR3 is TGTGCCAGCAGCTTGGGTCCGGGACAGGGGGTCATTGGCTACACCTTC. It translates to CASSLGPGQGVIGYTF.